The present entry profiles one T cell receptor (beta chain) with its context. Produced via immunoSEQ multiplex PCR; TCRdb's table is partial and in-frame only. The data show approximately 200,000 clones, 88% seen once. The data were obtained in a study of blood T cell repertoires in COVID-19. Looking at the study overall: COVID-19 samples from acute and convalescent phases originated in the United States, Italy and Spain.

CDR3 size: 17 residues. J was trimmed by 2 bases and V by 4 bases; bases with no gene match: 9. CDR1 and CDR2 (germline): KGHSH, LQKENI. This clonotype was sampled from a woman in her sixties with acute or convalescent COVID-19. The chain has TRBV18 and TRBJ2-7, with 12 bases fitting TRBD1. Source material: peripheral blood. The CDR3 sequence is CASSQTTGTGGTYEQYF. The CDR3 region has the DNA TGTGCCAGCTCACAAACTACCGGGACAGGGGGCACCTACGAGCAGTACTTC.